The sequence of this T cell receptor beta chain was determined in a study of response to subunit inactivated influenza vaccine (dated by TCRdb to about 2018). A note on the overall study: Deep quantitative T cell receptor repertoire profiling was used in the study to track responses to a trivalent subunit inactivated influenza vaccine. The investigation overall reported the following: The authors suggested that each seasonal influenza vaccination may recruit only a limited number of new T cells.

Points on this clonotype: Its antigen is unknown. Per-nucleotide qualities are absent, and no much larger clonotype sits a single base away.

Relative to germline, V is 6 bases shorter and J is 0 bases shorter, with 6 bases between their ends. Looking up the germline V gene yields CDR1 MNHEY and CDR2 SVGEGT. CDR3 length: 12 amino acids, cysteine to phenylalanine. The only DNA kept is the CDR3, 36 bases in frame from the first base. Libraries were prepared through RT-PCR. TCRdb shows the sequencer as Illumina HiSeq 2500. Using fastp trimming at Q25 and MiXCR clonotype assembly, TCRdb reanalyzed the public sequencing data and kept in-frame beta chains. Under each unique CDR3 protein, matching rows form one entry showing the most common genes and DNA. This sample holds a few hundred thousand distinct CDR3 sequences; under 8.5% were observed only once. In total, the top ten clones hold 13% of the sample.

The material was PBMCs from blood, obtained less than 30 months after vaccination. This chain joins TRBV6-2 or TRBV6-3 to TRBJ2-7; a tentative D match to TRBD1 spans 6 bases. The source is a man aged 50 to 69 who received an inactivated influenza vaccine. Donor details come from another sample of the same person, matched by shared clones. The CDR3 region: CASRDSSYEQYF. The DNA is TGTGCCAGCAGGGACAGCTCCTACGAGCAGTACTTC.